Listed here are 32 T cell receptor beta chains from one sample, sequenced in a study of T cell repertoires in cytomegalovirus infection. One entry per CDR3 protein, called by TCRdb with MiXCR from the reads. The sample has roughly 130,000 distinct CDR3 sequences; 24% are singletons. These TCRs are of unknown antigen specificity. Sequencing was carried out using PBMCs, sequenced either directly or after in vitro stimulation (not recorded which). These TCRs come from a human donor in good health (CMV status not recorded). Some clones in this sample may be carry-over from other donors' samples.

The chain joins TRBV10-1 to TRBJ2-3; 9 bases align to TRBD2. There are 15 residues in the CDR3. CDR1 and CDR2 from the germline V gene are WNHNN and SYGVQD (reference sequence). Germline trimming cut 3 bases from V and 3 bases from J; bases unmatched to any gene: 4. The CDR3 reads CASSDPSGTTDTQYF. Here the CDR3 DNA reads TGCGCCAGCAGTGACCCTAGCGGGACTACAGATACGCAGTATTTT.

The chain joins TRBV12-3 or TRBV12-4 to TRBJ1-3; D is unresolved. The CDR3 is 13 amino acids. V lost 6 bases to trimming and J lost 4 bases, with 10 bases between them. The CDR3 loop reads CASSGVLGNTIYF. The CDR3 region has the DNA TGTGCCAGCAGCGGGGTCCTCGGAAACACCATATATTTT.

This clonotype turned up a few times. V and J are TRBV7-6 and TRBJ2-1; a weak D match, TRBD2 (6 bases). V was pared by 5 bases and J by 12 bases, with 17 bases between. CDR3 length: 13 amino acids. Germline loops: CDR1 SGHVS, CDR2 FNYEAQ. The CDR3 DNA follows: TGTGCCAGCAGCCCTAAAGGCGGGGCAAGGCAGTTCTTC. It yields the protein CASSPKGGARQFF.

This clonotype was detected only a few times. This chain connects TRBV5-4 to TRBJ1-1, with a weak D call TRBD1 (6 bases). Germline lookup yields CDR1 SGHNT and CDR2 YYREEE (reference sequence). CDR3 length equals 17 residues. The V end lost 2 bases, the J end lost 1 base, and 18 bases lay between the germline ends. CDR3 nucleotides: TGTGCCAGCAGCTTTACAGGGCCGTTTTCCCGGAACACTGAAGCTTTCTTT. Residues: CASSFTGPFSRNTEAFF.

There are many counts of this clonotype. CDR3 loop: CASSLPGQRWDTEAFF. The CDR3 nucleotides are TGTGCCAGCAGCTTACCAGGACAGCGGTGGGACACTGAAGCTTTCTTT. This chain links TRBV7-2 with TRBJ1-1, with D maybe TRBD1 (6 bases). Trimming shortened V by 2 bases and J by 3 bases, and 16 bases separated the two germline ends. This CDR3 comprises 16 residues. CDR1 SGHTA and CDR2 FQGNSA come from the germline V gene.

The sample holds a few counts of this clonotype. V is TRBV11-3 and J is TRBJ2-4; 13 positions match TRBD2. Germline CDR1 is SGHNT and CDR2 is YENEEA. The CDR3 sequence is 17 residues long. J gave up 3 bases and V 4 bases, and 6 bases lay outside the gene matches. CDR3 DNA: TGTGCCAGCAGCTCCACACTAGCGGGGGGGGGCAAAAACATTCAGTACTTC. Amino acids: CASSSTLAGGGKNIQYF. The full variable domain, completed using reference TRBV11-3 and TRBJ2-4, is EAGVVQSPRYKIIEKKQPVAFWCNPISGHNTLYWYLQNLGQGPELLIRYENEEAVDDSQLPKDRFSAERLKGVDSTLKIQPAELGDSAVYLCASSSTLAGGGKNIQYFGAGTRLSVL.

This chain connects TRBV19 to TRBJ1-1; D gene uncertain. V dropped 5 bases and J dropped 1 base, with 8 bases sitting between them. This CDR3 is built from 13 residues. CDR1 and CDR2 from the germline V gene are LNHDA and SQIVND (reference sequence). DNA of the CDR3: TGTGCCAGTAGTGTGTCGGAGAACACTGAAGCTTTCTTT. Its protein is CASSVSENTEAFF.

This chain connects TRBV27 to TRBJ2-7; 7 bases are shared with TRBD1. The CDR3 extends over 14 amino acids. Trimming cost V 3 bases and J 6 bases; bases outside gene matches: 8. Germline-derived CDR1 and CDR2 are MNHEY and SMNVEV (reference sequence). The CDR3 DNA reads as TGTGCCAGCAGTTTTTTTGACAGGGAAGGCGAGCAGTACTTC. Translated: CASSFFDREGEQYF.

In this sample, this clonotype turned up once. This rearrangement joins TRBV5-6 to TRBJ1-3, with TRBD1 matching over 7 bases. Germline V lookup: CDR1 SGHDT, CDR2 YYEEEE. The length of the CDR3 is 18 residues. Germline trimming cut 1 base from V and 0 bases from J; bases unmatched to any gene: 10. CDR3 loop: CASSLYYRTGDSGNTIYF. CDR3 DNA sequence: TGTGCCAGCAGCTTGTATTATCGAACAGGGGACTCTGGAAACACCATATATTTT. Variable domain in full (rest from reference TRBV5-6 and TRBJ1-3): DAGVTQSPTHLIKTRGQQVTLRCSPKSGHDTVSWYQQALGQGPQFIFQYYEEEERQRGNFPDRFSGHQFPNYSSELNVNALLLGDSALYLCASSLYYRTGDSGNTIYFGEGSWLTVV.

V is TRBV7-9 and J is TRBJ2-7; D is possibly TRBD2 (6 bases). The CDR3 length is 12 residues. Trimming pared 8 bases from V and 6 bases from J, leaving 14 bases between. Per the germline V gene, CDR1 is SEHNR and CDR2 is FQNEAQ (reference sequence). The CDR3 nucleotides are TGTGCCAGCTCGATGGGGGGACTCGAGCAGTACTTC. It codes for CASSMGGLEQYF.

J is TRBJ1-1 and V is TRBV4-3; the D is unclear. This CDR3 contains 14 residues. The V end was cut by 0 bases, the J end by 4 bases, with 9 bases between. Germline V gene lookup returns CDR1 LGHNA and CDR2 YSLEER. The CDR3 loop is CASSQDRWVTEAFF. The CDR3 DNA is TGCGCCAGCAGCCAAGACAGGTGGGTCACTGAAGCTTTCTTT.

The chain has TRBV20-1 and TRBJ2-1, with a possible D match to TRBD2 (5 bases). Germline CDR1 is DFQATT and CDR2 is SNEGSKA (reference sequence). The V end was cut by 4 bases, the J end by 4 bases, with 20 bases between. This CDR3 region has 16 residues. The CDR3 nucleotides read TGCAGTGCTAAGAATGCCGGGGATCGAGTTTACAATGAGCAGTTCTTC. This encodes CSAKNAGDRVYNEQFF.

This clonotype was detected only a few times. This chain connects TRBV5-1 to TRBJ2-1; D gene ambiguous. V lost 3 bases and J lost 8, with 9 bases in between. Germline values: CDR1 SGHRS, CDR2 YFSETQ. This CDR3 contains 12 residues. The CDR3 nucleotides read TGCGCCAGCAGCTGGCGCGGCGATGAGCAGTTCTTC. Translating it yields CASSWRGDEQFF. Filled out from reference TRBV5-1 and TRBJ2-1, the complete variable domain reads KAGVTQTPRYLIKTRGQQVTLSCSPISGHRSVSWYQQTPGQGLQFLFEYFSETQRNKGNFPGRFSGRQFSNSRSEMNVSTLELGDSALYLCASSWRGDEQFFGPGTRLTVL.

The CDR3 DNA reads as TGTGCCAGCAGCCGAGGACTAACCTCCTACGAGCAGTACTTC. Encoded protein: CASSRGLTSYEQYF. The rearrangement joins TRBV7-2 to TRBJ2-7; maybe TRBD2 (6 bases). The length of the CDR3 is 14 residues. Germline V gene data show CDR1 as SGHTA and CDR2 as FQGNSA. V was trimmed by 5 bases and J by 0 bases, leaving 11 bases between them.

This clonotype has more than one count but fewer than ten. The gene calls are TRBV19 and TRBJ2-1; TRBD1 is a possible D gene (5 bases). With 1 base removed from V and 3 bases from J, the gap between germline ends came to 13 bases. Germline CDR1 reads LNHDA; CDR2 reads SQIVND (reference sequence). The CDR3 has 16 residues. CDR3 DNA sequence: TGTGCCAGTAGTATAGGTGAAGGGGTCTACTACAATGAGCAGTTCTTC. This sequence encodes CASSIGEGVYYNEQFF.

This clonotype has at least ten counts. The chain has TRBV6-1 and TRBJ2-1; D might be TRBD2 (6 bases). Deletions cut 7 bases from V and 15 bases from J, with 19 bases between. This CDR3 has 12 amino acids. CDR1 MNHNS and CDR2 SASEGT come from the germline V gene. The CDR3 DNA reads TGTGCCAGCACCCTCCCGACGGGAGTTGTGTTCTTC. Translating gives CASTLPTGVVFF.

This clonotype was seen a few times. The chain employs TRBV6-2 or TRBV6-3 and TRBJ2-7; D ambiguous. Germline-derived CDR1 and CDR2 are MNHEY and SVGEGT. Trimming cost V 5 bases and J 4 bases, with 6 bases left between them. The CDR3 length is 11 residues. The CDR3: CASSNGYEQYV. The CDR3 DNA reads as TGTGCCAGCAGTAACGGTTACGAGCAGTACGTC.

This clonotype was seen at least ten times. This chain joins TRBV5-4 and TRBJ2-2; the D is unclear. V lost 1 base, J lost 1 base, and 8 bases lay in between. CDR1 and CDR2 (germline): SGHNT, YYREEE (reference sequence). This CDR3 comprises 15 residues. The DNA for the CDR3 is TGTGCCAGCAGCTTGTTGAACTTGAACACCGGGGAGCTGTTTTTT. It translates to CASSLLNLNTGELFF. Using reference TRBV5-4 and TRBJ2-2 for the parts outside the CDR3, the full variable domain is ETGVTQSPTHLIKTRGQQVTLRCSSQSGHNTVSWYQQALGQGPQFIFQYYREEENGRGNFPPRFSGLQFPNYSSELNVNALELDDSALYLCASSLLNLNTGELFFGEGSRLTVL.

V and J are TRBV18 and TRBJ2-7; D is ambiguous. Germline V gene lookup returns CDR1 KGHSH and CDR2 LQKENI. This CDR3 contains 16 residues. Trimming pared 6 bases from V and 4 bases from J, leaving 22 bases between. The CDR3 is CASSLTPRRANYEQYF. DNA of the CDR3: TGTGCCAGCTCCCTCACCCCCCGCCGGGCAAATTACGAGCAGTACTTC.

This clonotype was seen a few times. V gene TRBV12-3 or TRBV12-4 combines with J gene TRBJ2-2, with D maybe TRBD2 (6 bases). Between the trimmed V and J ends, which lost 0 bases and 2 bases, there was a span of 7 bases. This CDR3 region has 15 residues. The CDR3 loop is CASSLAGGNTGELFF. The CDR3 DNA reads as TGTGCCAGCAGTTTAGCGGGAGGTAACACCGGGGAGCTGTTTTTT.

This clonotype showed up many times. The gene calls are TRBV19 and TRBJ1-4; TRBD1 agrees at 9 bases. CDR3 length: 16 amino acids. J gave up 0 bases and V 7 bases, and 6 bases lay outside the gene matches. The germline gives CDR1 LNHDA, CDR2 SQIVND (reference sequence). The CDR3 loop reads CASTRQGVATNEKLFF. The CDR3 DNA follows: TGTGCCAGTACGAGACAGGGGGTAGCAACTAATGAAAAACTGTTTTTT.

The DNA of the CDR3 is TGTGCCAGCAGGTTCGGACAGGGGAACTACGAGCAGTACTTC. Translated, it gives CASRFGQGNYEQYF. The chain has TRBV2 and TRBJ2-7; 9 bases line up with TRBD1. The CDR3 contains 14 residues. CDR1 is SNHLY and CDR2 is FYNNEI in the germline V gene. After removal of 6 bases from V and 3 bases from J, the junction contained 6 bases not matched to a gene. The full variable domain, its missing parts supplied by reference TRBV2 and TRBJ2-7, is EPEVTQTPSHQVTQMGQEVILRCVPISNHLYFYWYRQILGQKVEFLVSFYNNEISEKSEIFDDQFSVERPDGSNFTLKIRSTKLEDSAMYFCASRFGQGNYEQYFGPGTRLTVT.

The gene calls are TRBV9 and TRBJ2-2, with D perhaps matching TRBD1 (5 bases). Trimming removed 3 bases from V and 1 base from J, with 7 bases in between. The CDR3 spans 14 residues. Germline values: CDR1 SGDLS, CDR2 YYNGEE. The CDR3 is CASSAGQNTGELFF. CDR3 coding DNA: TGTGCCAGCAGCGCTGGACAGAACACCGGGGAGCTGTTTTTT. Using reference TRBV9 and TRBJ2-2 for the parts outside the CDR3, the full variable domain is DSGVTQTPKHLITATGQRVTLRCSPRSGDLSVYWYQQSLDQGLQFLIQYYNGEERAKGNILERFSAQQFPDLHSELNLSSLELGDSALYFCASSAGQNTGELFFGEGSRLTVL.

The genes are TRBV4-3 and TRBJ2-2, with 9 bases matching TRBD2. Germline V gene data show CDR1 as LGHNA and CDR2 as YSLEER. The junction had 8 bases not matched to a gene; V was cut back by 3 bases and J by 3 bases. This CDR3 comprises 17 residues. The CDR3 DNA is TGCGCCAGCAGCCAGGGGGCTAGACTAGCGGACACCGGGGAGCTGTTTTTT. The encoded protein is CASSQGARLADTGELFF.

This clonotype came up many times. The chain is built from TRBV7-2 and TRBJ1-4; D remains ambiguous. Germline loops: CDR1 SGHTA, CDR2 FQGNSA. The CDR3 is 13 residues long. The V end was cut by 5 bases, the J end by 5 bases, with 9 bases between. The CDR3 sequence: CASSTTGNEKLFF. The CDR3 bases are TGTGCCAGCAGCACAACGGGGAATGAAAAACTGTTTTTT.

This clonotype was observed a handful of times. The chain is built from TRBV12-3 or TRBV12-4 and TRBJ1-6; 7 bases line up with TRBD1. V lost 3 bases and J lost 7; bases outside the gene matches: 3. There are 14 residues in the CDR3. In nucleotides, the CDR3 is TGTGCCAGCAGTTTGGGGGGACAGAATTCACCCCTCCACTTT. Protein product: CASSLGGQNSPLHF.

V usage is TRBV6-1 and J usage is TRBJ2-5; 11 positions match TRBD2. The CDR3 extends over 18 amino acids. CDR1 and CDR2 from the germline V gene are MNHNS and SASEGT. V lost 5 bases, J lost 3 bases, and 14 bases stayed unmatched. The CDR3 protein is CASSSSGRVERPKETQYF. CDR3 bases: TGTGCCAGCAGTAGTAGCGGGAGGGTGGAAAGGCCAAAAGAGACCCAGTACTTC.

The chain has TRBV27 and TRBJ2-7; 7 positions match TRBD1. V dropped 0 bases and J dropped 5; count of bases not matched to a gene: 10. The CDR3 runs 16 residues. Germline CDR1 is MNHEY and CDR2 is SMNVEV (reference sequence). The DNA of the CDR3 is TGTGCCAGCAGTTTATCCCCCCCGACAGGGCGAAACGAGCAGTACTTC. Translated: CASSLSPPTGRNEQYF.

CDR3 DNA: TGTGCCACCCGGACGGAAAACACAGATACGCAGTATTTT. Translated: CATRTENTDTQYF. The chain links TRBV10-3 to TRBJ2-3; D gene uncertain. The V gene lost 10 bases and the J gene lost 2 bases, with 13 bases spanning the gap. The germline CDR1 and CDR2 sequences are ENHRY and SYGVKD. This CDR3 has 13 residues.

The V and J genes are TRBV6-6 and TRBJ2-7; TRBD2 matches at 12 bases. The CDR3 loop spans 18 amino acids. Germline CDR1 MNHNY, CDR2 SVGAGI (reference sequence). The J segment lost 2 bases and the V segment lost 0 bases, leaving 8 bases of the junction unmatched. The CDR3 DNA is TGTGCCAGCAGTTACTCCTTCAATCTAGCGGGAGGGACCTACGAGCAGTACTTC. Protein: CASSYSFNLAGGTYEQYF.

This chain links TRBV6-1 with TRBJ2-3; TRBD2 matches at 11 bases. The V gene end was trimmed by 4 bases and the J gene end by 4 bases; junction bases not matched to a gene: 10. The CDR3 runs 17 residues. Germline loops: CDR1 MNHNS, CDR2 SASEGT. Written as DNA, the CDR3 is TGTGCCAGCAGTGCCACTAGCGGGAGAGACCCCCCAGATACGCAGTATTTT. Translated: CASSATSGRDPPDTQYF.

The rearrangement links TRBV5-1 to TRBJ1-2, with a possible D match to TRBD1 (5 bases). The CDR3 is 14 residues long. Germline lookup yields CDR1 SGHRS and CDR2 YFSETQ. V lost 4 bases, J lost 8 bases, and 18 bases lay in between. The CDR3 protein is CASSPGAVEFGYTF. Written as DNA, the CDR3 is TGCGCCAGCAGCCCCGGGGCAGTGGAGTTCGGCTACACCTTC.